The T cell receptor (beta chain) described here comes from a study of response to subunit inactivated influenza vaccine. This clonotype was seen only a few times. Antigen: not known. Germline CDR1 SQVTM, CDR2 ANQGSEA. Trimming at V came to 4 bases and at J to 5 bases, leaving 12 bases not matched to a gene. This CDR3 comprises 15 residues. One entry per CDR3 protein, called by TCRdb with MiXCR from the RT-PCR reads. The data show about 500,000 distinct CDR3 sequences, 15% to 20% seen once. General study points: Seasonal influenza vaccination, on each occasion, was suggested by the authors to recruit few new T cells.

The sample in question was CD4+ T cells sorted from PBMCs, obtained 23 to 25 months after vaccination. This sequence was found in a man aged 50-75 years who received an inactivated influenza vaccine. V and J are TRBV29-1 and TRBJ2-5; 8 positions agree with TRBD2. CDR3 DNA sequence: TGCAGCGTTGTAACTGAGCGGGAGAGACGCGAGACCCAGTACTTC. This gives the protein CSVVTERERRETQYF. The full variable domain, rest sourced from reference TRBV29-1 and TRBJ2-5, is SAVISQKPSRDICQRGTSLTIQCQVDSQVTMMFWYRQQPGQSLTLIATANQGSEATYESGFVIDKFPISRPNLTFSTLTVSNMSPEDSSIYLCSVVTERERRETQYFGPGTRLLVL.